These 20 T cell receptor beta chains were sequenced from one sample in a study of blood T cell repertoires in COVID-19. Libraries were prepared by immunoSEQ multiplex PCR; TCRdb keeps only in-frame clonotypes and omits some of them. The table has about 100,000 clones, roughly 80% seen once. Sequences were obtained from peripheral blood. These receptors were obtained from a human donor in a cohort sampled during active COVID-19.

The chain links TRBV7-2 to TRBJ1-5, with D perhaps matching TRBD1 (6 bases). The germline V gene encodes CDR1 SGHTA and CDR2 FQGNSA. V lost 5 bases and J 0 bases, leaving 17 bases between the germline ends. This CDR3 region has 17 residues. In nucleotides, the CDR3 is TGTGCCAGCAGCCGTCGAGCAGGGGAATTTAGCAATCAGCCCCAGCATTTT. Its protein product is CASSRRAGEFSNQPQHF.

The J gene is TRBJ1-6, the V gene TRBV4-1; TRBD1 might be the D (5 bases). Germline values: CDR1 MGHRA, CDR2 YSYEKL. This CDR3 comprises 17 residues. V shed 5 bases and J shed 8 bases, with 22 bases lying between them. The CDR3 bases are TGCGCCAGCAGCACACGACAGCTCACCCTAGTACATTCACCCCTCCACTTT. Residues: CASSTRQLTLVHSPLHF.

This chain uses TRBV18 with TRBJ1-1; D is possibly TRBD1 (6 bases). Germline values: CDR1 KGHSH, CDR2 LQKENI. This CDR3 contains 15 residues. V shed 1 base and J shed 6 bases, with 15 bases lying between them. This CDR3 is CASSPLAGALSEAFF. CDR3 bases: TGTGCCAGCTCACCACTGGCAGGGGCCCTTTCTGAAGCTTTCTTT.

V and J are TRBV6-6 and TRBJ2-5; D is unresolved. Germline CDR1 reads MNHNY; CDR2 reads SVGAGI (reference sequence). The CDR3 consists of 13 residues. The V end was cut by 6 bases, the J end by 7 bases, with 15 bases between. The CDR3 sequence is CASSPDGRGTQYF. DNA for the CDR3: TGTGCCAGCAGCCCCGACGGAAGAGGGACCCAGTACTTC.

The CDR3: CASEAWDTQYF. In DNA, the CDR3 is TGTGCCAGTGAAGCGTGGGATACGCAGTATTTT. The chain carries TRBV6-5 and TRBJ2-3; no reliable D call. V lost 9 bases, J lost 6 bases, and 10 bases lay in between. The CDR3 totals 11 residues. Germline V gene lookup returns CDR1 MNHEY and CDR2 SVGAGI.

Only one count was recorded for this clone. This chain joins TRBV2 and TRBJ1-2; TRBD1 might be the D (6 bases). The CDR3 spans 14 residues. Germline V gives CDR1 SNHLY, CDR2 FYNNEI. V lost 3 bases to trimming and J lost 8 bases, with 16 bases between them. Here the CDR3 reads CASSDLSGESGYTF. CDR3 bases: TGTGCCAGCAGTGATTTGTCAGGGGAATCGGGCTACACCTTC.

The CDR3 here is CASSPGRGVTDTQYF. The CDR3 DNA is TGTGCCAGCTCACCCGGGAGAGGGGTAACAGATACGCAGTATTTT. The genes are TRBV18 and TRBJ2-3, with D maybe TRBD2 (6 bases). Germline V gene data show CDR1 as KGHSH and CDR2 as LQKENI. Trimming removed 3 bases from V and 3 bases from J, with 13 bases in between. The CDR3 extends over 15 amino acids.

The chain links TRBV6-1 to TRBJ2-7, with 7 bases aligning to TRBD2. Germline V gives CDR1 MNHNS, CDR2 SASEGT. This CDR3 has 14 amino acids. V gave up 3 bases and J gave up 1 base; unmatched junction bases: 3. The chain's CDR3 is CASSEGGGSYEQYF. The CDR3 DNA reads as TGTGCCAGCAGTGAGGGGGGAGGGTCCTACGAGCAGTACTTC.

The chain has TRBV7-2 and TRBJ1-6; a weak D match, TRBD1 (5 bases). Germline V CDR1 and CDR2: SGHTA, FQGNSA. The ends were cut back, 5 bases at V and 9 bases at J, with 23 bases in the middle. There are 17 residues in the CDR3. The CDR3 sequence is CASSPGRLGAPGSPLHF. For the CDR3, the DNA is TGTGCCAGCAGCCCGGGCCGGCTAGGGGCGCCCGGTTCACCCCTCCACTTT.

The chain has TRBV7-2 and TRBJ2-5; D unresolved. Germline values: CDR1 SGHTA, CDR2 FQGNSA. This CDR3 spans 14 amino acids. V lost 0 bases, J lost 6 bases, and 11 bases lay in between. This chain's CDR3 is CASSLAQYEQTQYF. CDR3 coding DNA: TGTGCCAGCAGCTTAGCGCAGTACGAACAGACCCAGTACTTC.

The V gene is TRBV2, the J gene TRBJ2-2; D is unclear. V was cut by 4 bases and J by 1 base, with 13 bases left in between. CDR3 length: 16 residues. Germline loops: CDR1 SNHLY, CDR2 FYNNEI. CDR3 residues: CASSAEAVRNTGELFF. CDR3 DNA: TGTGCCAGCAGTGCAGAGGCAGTCCGGAACACCGGGGAGCTGTTTTTT.

This chain connects TRBV18 to TRBJ2-7; 7 bases map to TRBD1. Germline values: CDR1 KGHSH, CDR2 LQKENI. With V trimmed by 3 bases and J by 5 bases, 7 bases remained unmatched. The CDR3 is 14 residues long. This CDR3 is CASSPSRGFDEQYF. The DNA of the CDR3 is TGTGCCAGCTCACCTTCCAGGGGGTTTGACGAGCAGTACTTC.

The V gene is TRBV5-6, the J gene TRBJ1-2, with 8 bases lining up with TRBD1. Losses at the gene ends were 1 base for V and 8 bases for J; bases not matched to a gene: 10. There are 15 residues in the CDR3. Germline V CDR1 and CDR2: SGHDT, YYEEEE. CDR3 coding DNA: TGTGCCAGCAGCTTGTATGGCCAGGGGGCGTGGGGCTACACCTTC. It yields the protein CASSLYGQGAWGYTF.

V and J are TRBV2 and TRBJ2-7; TRBD2 is a possible D gene (6 bases). V was shortened by 4 bases and J by 5 bases, with 15 bases between the two germline ends. CDR1 is SNHLY and CDR2 is FYNNEI in the germline V gene. The CDR3 has 14 residues. CDR3 DNA: TGTGCCAGCAGTGTTCAGGGAGGCGTGGACGAGCAGTACTTC. Protein sequence: CASSVQGGVDEQYF.

This chain links TRBV6-5 with TRBJ1-2; D call uncertain. Germline CDR1 and CDR2: MNHEY and SVGAGI. The CDR3 runs 13 residues. V was trimmed by 5 bases and J by 4 bases, leaving 11 bases between them. CDR3 residues: CASSTPAVYGYTF. Written as DNA, the CDR3 is TGTGCCAGCAGTACTCCCGCCGTCTATGGCTACACCTTC.

This clone turned up a few times. The gene calls are TRBV14 and TRBJ2-5; no reliable D call. Trimming stripped 0 bases from V and 4 bases from J, with 21 bases between. Germline-derived CDR1 and CDR2 are SGHDN and FVKESK. The CDR3 is 18 residues long. CDR3 DNA sequence: TGTGCCAGCAGCCAAGACAGTGACGGGTCTCGGTTTGGAGAGACCCAGTACTTC. Its protein is CASSQDSDGSRFGETQYF.

The chain couples TRBV5-4 to TRBJ2-2; 9 bases are shared with TRBD2. Looked up from germline, CDR1 is SGHNT and CDR2 is YYREEE (reference sequence). This CDR3 is built from 16 residues. The V segment lost 2 bases and the J segment 5 bases; nucleotides outside the gene matches: 7. Written as DNA, the CDR3 is TGTGCCAGCAGCTTAGCGGGGGGCTCGCAAACCGGGGAGCTGTTTTTT. Translated, it gives CASSLAGGSQTGELFF. Combining the CDR3 with reference TRBV5-4 and TRBJ2-2 gives the whole variable domain ETGVTQSPTHLIKTRGQQVTLRCSSQSGHNTVSWYQQALGQGPQFIFQYYREEENGRGNFPPRFSGLQFPNYSSELNVNALELDDSALYLCASSLAGGSQTGELFFGEGSRLTVL.

This clone was picked up a small number of times. The rearrangement uses TRBV9 and TRBJ2-5; 8 nucleotides align to TRBD1. The V gene end was trimmed by 4 bases and the J gene end by 5 bases; junction bases not matched to a gene: 7. The CDR3 is 14 residues long. CDR1 is SGDLS and CDR2 is YYNGEE in the germline V gene. This CDR3 reads CASSPNHRGETQYF. For the CDR3, the DNA is TGTGCCAGCAGCCCAAATCACAGGGGGGAGACCCAGTACTTC.

J is TRBJ1-1 and V is TRBV7-2; D not resolved. This CDR3 region has 13 residues. Germline values: CDR1 SGHTA, CDR2 FQGNSA. The V gene lost 3 bases and the J gene lost 0 bases, with 5 bases spanning the gap. The chain's CDR3 is CASSFSLNTEAFF. The CDR3 DNA sequence: TGTGCCAGCAGCTTCAGTTTGAACACTGAAGCTTTCTTT.

The rearrangement uses TRBV6-6 and TRBJ2-7; D possibly corresponds to TRBD2 (6 bases). The CDR3 is 15 residues long. Between the trimmed V and J ends, which lost 2 bases and 6 bases, there was a span of 17 bases. Germline V lookup: CDR1 MNHNY, CDR2 SVGAGI (reference sequence). The CDR3 sequence is CASSYTVHRGSEQYF. For the CDR3, the DNA is TGTGCCAGCAGTTACACAGTTCATCGGGGGTCCGAGCAGTACTTC.